Shown below are 21 T cell receptor beta chains from a single sample sequenced in a study of graft-versus-host responses after intestinal transplantation (dated by TCRdb to the early 2020s). Receptor libraries were prepared by the immunoSEQ multiplex PCR assay. In TCRdb, the immuneACCESS table is reduced to in-frame sequences with V and J assigned. These tables do not hold every clone; where another copy was compared, an unresolved V gene accounts for under half, and the others remain unexplained. The sample table holds 150,000 or so clones, of which around nine tenths were seen once. Roughly 0.19% of the sample belongs to the ten largest clones. No antigens are known for them. The time point label on this specimen signifies: cells obtained before transplantation from donor or recipient. Sequences were derived from unstimulated CD4+ T cells sorted from spleen or lymph node cells, sampled before intestinal transplant. Receptors were obtained from a human donor who received an intestinal transplant.

This rearrangement joins TRBV5-4 to TRBJ2-5, with TRBD2 matching 11 bases. Per germline, CDR1 SGHNT and CDR2 YYREEE (reference sequence). V lost 5 bases and J lost 5; bases outside the gene matches: 8. There are 15 residues in the CDR3. CDR3: CASSSLAGELETQYF. Written as DNA, the CDR3 is TGTGCCAGCAGTTCACTAGCGGGAGAATTGGAGACCCAGTACTTC. The whole variable domain, remainder taken from reference TRBV5-4 and TRBJ2-5, is ETGVTQSPTHLIKTRGQQVTLRCSSQSGHNTVSWYQQALGQGPQFIFQYYREEENGRGNFPPRFSGLQFPNYSSELNVNALELDDSALYLCASSSLAGELETQYFGPGTRLLVL.

This clone occurred a few times. The chain couples TRBV5-1 to TRBJ2-3; 7 positions agree with TRBD2. Germline V gene sequence: CDR1 SGHRS, CDR2 YFSETQ. The trim removed 4 bases at V and 2 bases at J, leaving 10 bases unmatched. The CDR3 runs 16 residues. CDR3 nucleotide sequence: TGCGCCAGCAGCCCGATGAGCGGGGTACTCACAGATACGCAGTATTTT. This gives the protein CASSPMSGVLTDTQYF.

J is TRBJ1-2 and V is TRBV5-5, with 11 bases lining up with TRBD1. J lost 5 bases, V lost 3 bases, and 6 bases had no gene match. This CDR3 has 15 residues. Germline CDR1 reads SGHKS; CDR2 reads YYEKEE (reference sequence). The CDR3 is CASSSPGTGGYGYTF. The CDR3 nucleotides read TGTGCCAGCAGCTCGCCCGGGACAGGGGGTTATGGCTACACCTTC.

This clone was found once. The J gene is TRBJ2-5, the V gene TRBV5-1; TRBD1 or TRBD2 may be the D gene (6 bases each). Germline V gene sequence: CDR1 SGHRS, CDR2 YFSETQ. CDR3 length equals 14 residues. Trimming pared 5 bases from V and 4 bases from J, leaving 15 bases between. Here the CDR3 reads CASSGGGFGETQYF. The CDR3 DNA follows: TGCGCCAGCAGTGGAGGGGGGTTCGGAGAGACCCAGTACTTC.

The V gene is TRBV10-3, the J gene TRBJ2-1, with 7 bases aligning to TRBD2. The CDR3 has 15 amino acids. With 4 bases clipped from V and 2 bases from J, the junction kept 5 bases outside the gene matches. The germline V gene has CDR1 ENHRY and CDR2 SYGVKD. The CDR3 DNA reads TGTGCCATCAGTGTTTCTAGCGGCCCCTACAATGAGCAGTTCTTC. Amino acids: CAISVSSGPYNEQFF.

This clone appeared a few times. This chain links TRBV6-1 with TRBJ2-7, with D unresolved. Germline loops: CDR1 MNHNS, CDR2 SASEGT. The CDR3 consists of 15 residues. V lost 0 bases and J 3 bases, leaving 12 bases between the germline ends. CDR3: CASSEANYANYEQYF. The CDR3 nucleotides are TGTGCCAGCAGTGAAGCGAATTACGCCAACTACGAGCAGTACTTC.

DNA of the CDR3: TGCGCCAGCAGCTCGGGACAGGGTAACCAAGAGACCCAGTACTTC. This gives the protein CASSSGQGNQETQYF. The chain links TRBV5-1 to TRBJ2-5; TRBD1 agrees at 9 bases. Germline assignment: CDR1 SGHRS and CDR2 YFSETQ. The CDR3 spans 15 residues. Trimming removed 3 bases from V and 0 bases from J; junction bases left unmatched: 3.

The gene calls are TRBV7-6 and TRBJ2-2, with 8 bases identical to TRBD2. Germline CDR1 and CDR2: SGHVS and FNYEAQ. J was trimmed by 4 bases and V by 2 bases; bases with no gene match: 6. This CDR3 spans 16 amino acids. As DNA, the CDR3 is TGTGCCAGCAGCTTAATCCGGGAGGGCCCCACCGGGGAGCTGTTTTTT. This codes for CASSLIREGPTGELFF.

The CDR3 DNA is TGCGCCAGCAGCCCATCCTCGACAGTCCCCTATGGCTACACCTTC. It is translated as CASSPSSTVPYGYTF. The chain is built from TRBV5-1 and TRBJ1-2; TRBD1 might be the D (5 bases). The CDR3 length is 15 residues. The germline V gene has CDR1 SGHRS and CDR2 YFSETQ. The V and J ends lost 4 bases and 4 bases respectively, with 17 bases between them.

The chain is built from TRBV5-1 and TRBJ1-2, with 7 positions matching TRBD1. CDR1 SGHRS and CDR2 YFSETQ come from the germline V gene. After removal of 3 bases from V and 4 bases from J, the junction contained 15 bases not matched to a gene. CDR3 size: 17 residues. This CDR3 reads CASSWAGGTMRGYGYTF. In DNA, the CDR3 is TGCGCCAGCAGCTGGGCAGGGGGTACGATGAGGGGCTATGGCTACACCTTC.

CDR3 region: CAISASKGEGGNQPQHF. The CDR3 bases are TGTGCCATCAGTGCGTCGAAGGGGGAAGGTGGCAATCAGCCCCAGCATTTT. The gene calls are TRBV10-3 and TRBJ1-5, with D perhaps TRBD1 (6 bases). Germline CDR1 is ENHRY and CDR2 is SYGVKD. Trimming shortened V by 4 bases and J by 2 bases, and 18 bases separated the two germline ends. The CDR3 extends over 17 amino acids.

The rearrangement joins TRBV4-3 to TRBJ2-2; D possibly corresponds to TRBD2 (6 bases). Trimming removed 3 bases at V and 5 bases at J, with 13 bases between. The CDR3 contains 15 residues. Per germline, CDR1 LGHNA and CDR2 YSLEER. CDR3 nucleotides: TGCGCCAGCAGCCAGGGGCCCCGGGGGACCGGGGAGCTGTTTTTT. It encodes CASSQGPRGTGELFF.

This clone was observed a single time. The gene calls are TRBV5-1 and TRBJ2-7; D ambiguous. With 0 bases removed from V and 0 bases from J, the gap between germline ends came to 4 bases. This CDR3 has 13 residues. The germline gives CDR1 SGHRS, CDR2 YFSETQ. CDR3 sequence (DNA): TGCGCCAGCAGCTTGGACAACTCCTACGAGCAGTACTTC. Its protein product is CASSLDNSYEQYF.

Notes on this clone: Other DNA sequences of this sample code for an identical CDR3. The V gene is TRBV11-2, the J gene TRBJ2-4, with 9 bases that match TRBD1. Germline lookup yields CDR1 SGHAT and CDR2 FQNNGV. V was pared by 5 bases and J by 6 bases, with 17 bases of the junction left unmatched. The CDR3 loop spans 18 amino acids. CDR3 sequence: CASSTLKSPGTGINIQYF. DNA for the CDR3: TGTGCCAGCAGCACGTTGAAAAGCCCCGGGACAGGGATAAACATTCAGTACTTC.

CDR3 DNA: TGTGCCAGCAGCCCCTGGACTAGCGGGAGTGAGACCCAGTACTTC. Its protein is CASSPWTSGSETQYF. V and J are TRBV13 and TRBJ2-5; 13 bases line up with TRBD2. The germline CDR1 and CDR2 sequences are PRHDT and FYEKMQ (reference sequence). V trimming: 5 bases; J trimming: 5 bases; junction bases outside the gene matches: 5. This CDR3 comprises 15 residues.

The chain joins TRBV28 to TRBJ2-7; 8 bases are shared with TRBD1. This CDR3 is built from 15 residues. Per germline, CDR1 MDHEN and CDR2 SYDVKM. The V and J ends lost 6 bases and 2 bases, in that order; junction bases with no gene match: 9. The CDR3 protein is CASSPLGTGTYEQYF. Written as DNA, the CDR3 is TGTGCCAGCAGCCCACTCGGGACAGGCACCTACGAGCAGTACTTC.

V is TRBV27 and J is TRBJ2-7; tentative D call: TRBD2 (5 bases). The ends were cut back, 6 bases at V and 5 bases at J, with 17 bases in the middle. The CDR3 spans 14 residues. Germline V gene data show CDR1 as MNHEY and CDR2 as SMNVEV (reference sequence). CDR3 DNA sequence: TGTGCCAGCAGCCTACGTCTAGCAGCCAACGAGCAGTACTTC. This codes for CASSLRLAANEQYF.

This chain joins TRBV9 and TRBJ2-7; 14 bases match TRBD2. V gave up 3 bases and J gave up 1 base; unmatched junction bases: 9. Germline V lookup: CDR1 SGDLS, CDR2 YYNGEE. The CDR3 length is 18 residues. This chain's CDR3 is CASSGGLAGAPYSYEQYF. CDR3 nucleotides: TGTGCCAGCAGCGGGGGACTAGCGGGAGCTCCGTATTCCTACGAGCAGTACTTC.

The chain has TRBV27 and TRBJ1-1; possible D gene TRBD1, 6 bases. Germline-derived CDR1 and CDR2 are MNHEY and SMNVEV (reference sequence). V was trimmed by 3 bases and J by 1 base, leaving 9 bases between them. CDR3 length equals 14 residues. CDR3: CASSFRQANTEAFF. DNA for the CDR3: TGTGCCAGCAGTTTTAGACAGGCGAACACTGAAGCTTTCTTT.

The chain recombines TRBV28 with TRBJ2-7, with 7 bases fitting TRBD1. The CDR3 runs to 16 residues. From germline, CDR1 is MDHEN and CDR2 SYDVKM. The J segment lost 2 bases and the V segment lost 5 bases, leaving 12 bases of the junction unmatched. The CDR3 DNA sequence: TGTGCCAGCAGTCTGATCGGACAGGCGCTGCCCTACGAGCAGTACTTC. Translating gives CASSLIGQALPYEQYF.

The J gene is TRBJ1-5, the V gene TRBV30, with 10 positions matching TRBD1. CDR3 length equals 12 residues. CDR1 and CDR2 from the germline V gene are GTSNPN and SVGIG (reference sequence). Germline trimming cut 7 bases from V and 9 bases from J; bases unmatched to any gene: 6. The DNA of the CDR3 is TGTGCCTCACGGGACAGGGGAGGGCCCCAGCATTTT. Translation gives CASRDRGGPQHF. Combining the CDR3 with reference TRBV30 and TRBJ1-5 gives the whole variable domain SQTIHQWPATLVQPVGSPLSLECTVEGTSNPNLYWYRQAAGRGLQLLFYSVGIGQISSEVPQNLSASRPQDRQFILSSKKLLLSDSGFYLCASRDRGGPQHFGDGTRLSIL.